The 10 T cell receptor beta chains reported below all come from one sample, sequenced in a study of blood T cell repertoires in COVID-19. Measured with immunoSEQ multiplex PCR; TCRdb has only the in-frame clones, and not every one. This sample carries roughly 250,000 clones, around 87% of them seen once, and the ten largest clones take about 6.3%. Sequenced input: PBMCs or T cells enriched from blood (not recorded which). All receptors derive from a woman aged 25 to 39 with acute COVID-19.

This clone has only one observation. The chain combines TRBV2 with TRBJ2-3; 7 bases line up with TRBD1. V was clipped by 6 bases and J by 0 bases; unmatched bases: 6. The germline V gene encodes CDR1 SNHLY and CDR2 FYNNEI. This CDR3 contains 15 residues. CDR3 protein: CASRKRDSSTDTQYF. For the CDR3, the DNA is TGTGCCAGCAGAAAACGGGACAGTAGCACAGATACGCAGTATTTT.

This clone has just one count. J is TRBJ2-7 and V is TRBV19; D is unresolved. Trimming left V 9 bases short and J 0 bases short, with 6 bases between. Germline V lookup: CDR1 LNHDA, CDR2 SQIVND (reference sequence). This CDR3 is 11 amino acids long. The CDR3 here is CASGSSYEQYF. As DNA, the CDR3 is TGTGCCAGCGGGTCCTCCTACGAGCAGTACTTC. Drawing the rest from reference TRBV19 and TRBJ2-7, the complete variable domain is DGGITQSPKYLFRKEGQNVTLSCEQNLNHDAMYWYRQDPGQGLRLIYYSQIVNDFQKGDIAEGYSVSREKKESFPLTVTSAQKNPTAFYLCASGSSYEQYFGPGTRLTVT.

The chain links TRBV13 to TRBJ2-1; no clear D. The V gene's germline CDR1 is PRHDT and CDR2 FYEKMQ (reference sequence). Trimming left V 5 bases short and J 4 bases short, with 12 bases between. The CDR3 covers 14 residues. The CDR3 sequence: CASSPVPKYNEQFF. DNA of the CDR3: TGTGCCAGCAGCCCGGTGCCGAAATACAATGAGCAGTTCTTC.

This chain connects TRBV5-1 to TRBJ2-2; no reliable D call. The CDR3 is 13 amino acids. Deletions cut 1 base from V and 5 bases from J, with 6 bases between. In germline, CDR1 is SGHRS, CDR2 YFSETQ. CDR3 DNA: TGCGCCAGCAGCTTGAGAGAGACCGGGGAGCTGTTTTTT. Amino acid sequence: CASSLRETGELFF.

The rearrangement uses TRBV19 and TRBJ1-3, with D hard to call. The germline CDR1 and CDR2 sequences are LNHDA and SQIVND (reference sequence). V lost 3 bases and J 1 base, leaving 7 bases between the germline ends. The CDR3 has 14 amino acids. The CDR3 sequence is CASSISVSGNTIYF. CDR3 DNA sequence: TGTGCCAGTAGTATCAGCGTTTCTGGAAACACCATATATTTT. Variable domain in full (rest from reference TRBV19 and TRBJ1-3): DGGITQSPKYLFRKEGQNVTLSCEQNLNHDAMYWYRQDPGQGLRLIYYSQIVNDFQKGDIAEGYSVSREKKESFPLTVTSAQKNPTAFYLCASSISVSGNTIYFGEGSWLTVV.

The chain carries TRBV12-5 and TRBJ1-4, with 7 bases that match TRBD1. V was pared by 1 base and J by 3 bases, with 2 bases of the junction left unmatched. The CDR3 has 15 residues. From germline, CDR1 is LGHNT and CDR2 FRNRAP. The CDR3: CASGLAGGANEKLFF. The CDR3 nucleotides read TGTGCTAGTGGTTTGGCAGGGGGAGCTAATGAAAAACTGTTTTTT.

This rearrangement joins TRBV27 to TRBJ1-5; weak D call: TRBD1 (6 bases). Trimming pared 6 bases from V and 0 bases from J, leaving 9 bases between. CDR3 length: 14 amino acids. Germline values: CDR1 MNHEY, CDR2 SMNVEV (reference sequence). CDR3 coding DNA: TGTGCCAGCAGCGACAGGTATAGCAATCAGCCCCAGCATTTT. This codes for CASSDRYSNQPQHF.

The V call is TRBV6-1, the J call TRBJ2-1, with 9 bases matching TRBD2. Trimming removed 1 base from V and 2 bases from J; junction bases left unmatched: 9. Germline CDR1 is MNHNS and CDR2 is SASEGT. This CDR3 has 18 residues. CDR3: CASSEVKLAGSPYNEQFF. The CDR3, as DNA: TGTGCCAGCAGTGAAGTAAAGCTAGCGGGATCCCCCTACAATGAGCAGTTCTTC.

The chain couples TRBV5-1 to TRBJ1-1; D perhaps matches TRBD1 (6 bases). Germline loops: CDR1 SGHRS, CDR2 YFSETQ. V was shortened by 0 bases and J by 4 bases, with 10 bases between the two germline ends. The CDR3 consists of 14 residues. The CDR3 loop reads CASSLVGGPTEAFF. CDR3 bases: TGCGCCAGCAGCTTGGTCGGGGGGCCCACTGAAGCTTTCTTT.

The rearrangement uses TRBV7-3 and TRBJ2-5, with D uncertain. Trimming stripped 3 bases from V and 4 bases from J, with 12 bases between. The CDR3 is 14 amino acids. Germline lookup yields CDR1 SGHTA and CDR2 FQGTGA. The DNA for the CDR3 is TGTGCCAGCAGCTTTTCTGCATACGGAGAGACCCAGTACTTC. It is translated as CASSFSAYGETQYF. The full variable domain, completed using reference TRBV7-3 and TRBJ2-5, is GAGVSQTPSNKVTEKGKYVELRCDPISGHTALYWYRQSLGQGPEFLIYFQGTGAADDSGLPNDRFFAVRPEGSVSTLKIQRTERGDSAVYLCASSFSAYGETQYFGPGTRLLVL.